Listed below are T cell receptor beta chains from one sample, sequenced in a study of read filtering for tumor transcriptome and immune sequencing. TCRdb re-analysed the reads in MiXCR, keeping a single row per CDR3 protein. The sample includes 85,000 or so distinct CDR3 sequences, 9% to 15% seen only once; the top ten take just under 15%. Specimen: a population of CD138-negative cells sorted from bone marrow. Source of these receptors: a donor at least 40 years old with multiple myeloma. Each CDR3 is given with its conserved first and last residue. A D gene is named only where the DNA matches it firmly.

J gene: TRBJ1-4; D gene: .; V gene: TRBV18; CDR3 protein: CASSPDSFNEKLFF
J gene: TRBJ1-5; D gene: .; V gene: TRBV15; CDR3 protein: CATSRVHQPQHF
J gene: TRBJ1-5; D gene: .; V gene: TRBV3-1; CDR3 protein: CASSPGRENQPQHF
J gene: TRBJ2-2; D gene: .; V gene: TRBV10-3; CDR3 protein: CAISESGVAGELFF
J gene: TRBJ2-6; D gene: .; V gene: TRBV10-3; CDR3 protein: CAIRETGANVLTF
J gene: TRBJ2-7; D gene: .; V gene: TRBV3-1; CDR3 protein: CASSQDPHSYEQYF
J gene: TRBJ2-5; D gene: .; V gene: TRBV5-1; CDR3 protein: CASSQQGWGETQYF
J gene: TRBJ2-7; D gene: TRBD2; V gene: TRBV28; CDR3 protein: CASSLMTSGDYEQYF
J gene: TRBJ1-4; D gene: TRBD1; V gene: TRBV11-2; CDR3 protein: CASSSRTGGEKLFF
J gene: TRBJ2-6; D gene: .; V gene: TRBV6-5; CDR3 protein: CASSYARSGANVLTF
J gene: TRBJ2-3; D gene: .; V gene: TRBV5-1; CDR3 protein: CASNRDTSTDTQYF
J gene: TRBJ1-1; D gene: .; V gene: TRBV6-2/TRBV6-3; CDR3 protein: CASIWAPNTEAFF
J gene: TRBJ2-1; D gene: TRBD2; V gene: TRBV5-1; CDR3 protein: CASSLEVAGGLYNEQFF
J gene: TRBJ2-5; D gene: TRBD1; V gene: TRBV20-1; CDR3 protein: CSAATQGARETQYF
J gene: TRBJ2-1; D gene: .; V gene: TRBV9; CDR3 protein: CAGSVAGAHNEQFF
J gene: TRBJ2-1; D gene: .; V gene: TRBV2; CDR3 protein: CASRESPPDWDNEQFF
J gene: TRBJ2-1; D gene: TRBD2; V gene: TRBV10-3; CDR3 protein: CTISAGSPGLAGVVSYNEQFF
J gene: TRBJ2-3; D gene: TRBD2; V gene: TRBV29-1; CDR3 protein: CSVPRRPTSGTDTQYF
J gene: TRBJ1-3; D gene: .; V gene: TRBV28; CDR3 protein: CASSPLTRTFSGNTIYF
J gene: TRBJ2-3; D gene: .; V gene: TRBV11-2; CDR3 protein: CASSSVTGTDTQYF
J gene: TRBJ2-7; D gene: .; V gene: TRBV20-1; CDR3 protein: CSAAPSVEQYF
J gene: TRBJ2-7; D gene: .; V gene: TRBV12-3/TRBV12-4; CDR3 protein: CASSLAGQQYF
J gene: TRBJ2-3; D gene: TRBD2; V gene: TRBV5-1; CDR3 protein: CASSLKPSGTQADTQYF
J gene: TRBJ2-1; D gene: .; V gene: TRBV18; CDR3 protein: CASSSNRENNEQFF
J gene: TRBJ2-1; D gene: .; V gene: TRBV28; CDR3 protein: CASLSRYEQFF
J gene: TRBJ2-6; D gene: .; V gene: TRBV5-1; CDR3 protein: CASSYVRGSGANVLTF
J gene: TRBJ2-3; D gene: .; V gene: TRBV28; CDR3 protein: CASTRDIGTDTQYF
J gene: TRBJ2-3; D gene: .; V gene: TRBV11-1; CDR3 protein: CASSFSENGGGDTQYF
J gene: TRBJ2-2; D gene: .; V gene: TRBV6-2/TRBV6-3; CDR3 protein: CASSRKDGELFF
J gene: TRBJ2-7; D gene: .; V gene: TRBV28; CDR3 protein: CASSLPSPASQYF
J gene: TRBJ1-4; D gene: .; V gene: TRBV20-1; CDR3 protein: CSAREQGREKLFF
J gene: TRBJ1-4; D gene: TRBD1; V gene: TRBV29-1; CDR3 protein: CSASGTGGGEKLFF
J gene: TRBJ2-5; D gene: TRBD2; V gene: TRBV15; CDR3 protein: CATSRGLAGDETQYF
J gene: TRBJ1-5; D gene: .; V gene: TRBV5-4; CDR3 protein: CASSPDLNQPQHF
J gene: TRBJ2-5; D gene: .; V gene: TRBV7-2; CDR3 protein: CASSSRGNRETQYF
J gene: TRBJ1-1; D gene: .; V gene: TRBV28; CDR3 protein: CASSLRVVYTEAFF
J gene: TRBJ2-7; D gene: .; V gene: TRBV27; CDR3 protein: CASRRAGAVEQYF
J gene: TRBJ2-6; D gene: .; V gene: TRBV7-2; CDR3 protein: CASSATGSGANVLTF
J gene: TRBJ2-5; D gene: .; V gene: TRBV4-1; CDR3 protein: CASSQDTETQYF
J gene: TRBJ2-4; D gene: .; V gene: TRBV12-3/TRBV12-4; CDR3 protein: CASSLVPEIGAKNIQYF
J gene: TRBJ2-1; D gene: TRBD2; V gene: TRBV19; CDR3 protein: CASSLTSGSSSYNEQFF
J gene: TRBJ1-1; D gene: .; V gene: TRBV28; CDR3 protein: CASSLFGPPNTEAFF
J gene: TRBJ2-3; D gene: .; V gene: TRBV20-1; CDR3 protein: CSAYYIGDTQYF
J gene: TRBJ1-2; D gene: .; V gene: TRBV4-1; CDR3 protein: CASSPGTPGYTF
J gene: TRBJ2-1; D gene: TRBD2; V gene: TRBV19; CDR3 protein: CASSFGLAGTQGEQFF
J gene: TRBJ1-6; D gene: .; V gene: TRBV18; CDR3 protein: CASSPGRPENSPLHF
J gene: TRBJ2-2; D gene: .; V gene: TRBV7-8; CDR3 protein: CASSLILANTGELFF
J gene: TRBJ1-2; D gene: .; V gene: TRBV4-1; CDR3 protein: CASSQEAGYTF
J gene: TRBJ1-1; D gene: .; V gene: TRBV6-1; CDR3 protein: CASSSPTGWGTEAFF
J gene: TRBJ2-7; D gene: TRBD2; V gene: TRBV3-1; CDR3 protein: CASILAGDEQYF
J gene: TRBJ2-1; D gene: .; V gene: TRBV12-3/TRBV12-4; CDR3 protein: CASSLSEGNEQFF
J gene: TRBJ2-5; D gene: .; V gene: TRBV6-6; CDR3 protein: CASTMGETQYF
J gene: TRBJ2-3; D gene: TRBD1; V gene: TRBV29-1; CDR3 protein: CSVEGTGKADTQYF
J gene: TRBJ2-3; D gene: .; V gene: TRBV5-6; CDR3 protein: CASSLSAVPTDTQYF
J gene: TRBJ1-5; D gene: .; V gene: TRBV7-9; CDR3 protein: CASSLVTEDQPQHF
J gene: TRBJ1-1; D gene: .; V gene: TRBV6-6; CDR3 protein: CASSPQDYSTEAFF